One sample yielded the 15 T cell receptor beta chains listed below, sequenced in a study of identical twins. MiXCR, run by TCRdb on the 5' RACE reads, gives a single entry per CDR3 protein. The sample has approximately 500,000 distinct CDR3 sequences, around 24% seen once. In addition, the sample was reused for a study of T cells expressing NK-cell markers.

Sequencing used CD4+ T cells sorted from blood. The receptors were gathered from a woman in her late teens or twenties in good health.

The CDR3, as DNA: TGCAGTGCTAAATTGGGATCCCCAGACACTGAAGCTTTCTTT. Its protein is CSAKLGSPDTEAFF. This rearrangement joins TRBV20-1 to TRBJ1-1; no reliable D call. Germline CDR1 and CDR2: DFQATT and SNEGSKA (reference sequence). The germline V and J ends were trimmed by 4 bases and 3 bases, with 15 bases remaining between them. This CDR3 is 14 amino acids long.

J is TRBJ2-5 and V is TRBV2; a possible D gene is TRBD1 (5 bases). Deletions cut 8 bases from V and 1 base from J, with 11 bases between. The CDR3 totals 13 residues. The germline V gene has CDR1 SNHLY and CDR2 FYNNEI. The CDR3 sequence: CASAWGSQETQYF. DNA for the CDR3: TGTGCCAGCGCCTGGGGCAGCCAAGAGACCCAGTACTTC.

In this sample, this clonotype turned up once. The chain carries TRBV29-1 and TRBJ1-6; D not certain. Trimming took off 6 bases at V and 11 bases at J, with 14 bases between the two ends. Per the germline V gene, CDR1 is SQVTM and CDR2 is ANQGSEA. The CDR3 totals 12 residues. The CDR3 spells CSVDQPSTPLHF. The CDR3 nucleotides read TGCAGCGTCGACCAACCGTCGACACCCCTCCACTTT.

CDR3 in DNA: TGCAGTGCTCACCCTTTCGGGGGGCACCCCTACAATGAGCAGTTCTTC. It specifies CSAHPFGGHPYNEQFF. The J gene is TRBJ2-1, the V gene TRBV20-1, with D possibly matching TRBD2 (7 bases). Germline CDR1 reads DFQATT; CDR2 reads SNEGSKA (reference sequence). The CDR3 is 16 residues long. Trimming took 5 bases from V and 2 from J, leaving 19 bases between them.

The chain has TRBV10-3 and TRBJ2-3, with a weak D call TRBD2 (5 bases). The V and J ends lost 3 bases and 2 bases respectively, with 15 bases between them. CDR1 is ENHRY, CDR2 SYGVKD, per germline. There are 16 residues in the CDR3. The CDR3 DNA sequence: TGTGCCATCAGTGATTCCCAGCGGAGGACCACAGATACGCAGTATTTT. This gives the protein CAISDSQRRTTDTQYF.

This chain connects TRBV12-3 or TRBV12-4 to TRBJ1-2; D is perhaps TRBD1 (5 bases). The V end lost 5 bases, the J end lost 5 bases, and 21 bases lay between the germline ends. The CDR3 totals 16 residues. CDR3 in amino acids: CASSTPGRLRTYGYTF. CDR3 DNA: TGTGCCAGCAGTACCCCGGGACGGCTCCGTACTTATGGCTACACCTTC.

This clonotype was observed a few times. V gene TRBV6-2 or TRBV6-3 combines with J gene TRBJ2-7, with D possibly matching TRBD2 (6 bases). Germline loops: CDR1 MNHEY, CDR2 SVGEGT. V shed 8 bases and J shed 3 bases, with 20 bases lying between them. This CDR3 has 15 amino acids. The CDR3 region is CASGRGGIAFYEQYF. CDR3 nucleotide sequence: TGTGCCAGCGGCCGAGGCGGGATTGCGTTCTACGAGCAGTACTTC.

This clonotype was detected only a few times. The chain links TRBV29-1 to TRBJ2-3, with 7 bases identical to TRBD2. The CDR3 is 13 amino acids. With 7 bases clipped from V and 2 bases from J, the junction kept 6 bases outside the gene matches. Germline values: CDR1 SQVTM, CDR2 ANQGSEA. CDR3 residues: CSAPGGNTDTQYF. CDR3 sequence (DNA): TGCAGCGCTCCCGGGGGGAACACAGATACGCAGTATTTT.

At least ten counts were recorded for this clonotype. The chain carries TRBV10-3 and TRBJ2-1; 10 nucleotides agree with TRBD2. CDR1 and CDR2 (germline): ENHRY, SYGVKD. The CDR3 consists of 14 residues. Trimming removed 6 bases from V and 10 bases from J; junction bases left unmatched: 9. CDR3 sequence reads: CAIRPGTSDPEQFF. CDR3 DNA: TGTGCCATCAGACCCGGGACTAGCGACCCGGAGCAGTTCTTC.

The CDR3 DNA reads as TGTGCCAGCCGCAGGGGGGCTAACACTGAAGCTTTCTTT. It is translated as CASRRGANTEAFF. The V gene is TRBV13, the J gene TRBJ1-1; 7 nucleotides agree with TRBD1. Germline V lookup: CDR1 PRHDT, CDR2 FYEKMQ (reference sequence). The CDR3 spans 13 residues. J was trimmed by 2 bases and V by 8 bases; bases with no gene match: 5.

The chain couples TRBV12-3 or TRBV12-4 to TRBJ2-1; maybe TRBD1 (6 bases). V was cut by 6 bases and J by 0 bases, with 15 bases left in between. The CDR3 runs to 16 residues. In nucleotides, the CDR3 is TGTGCCAGCAGCACCTACAGGGCCAGCTCCTACAATGAGCAGTTCTTC. Translation gives CASSTYRASSYNEQFF.

This clonotype showed up just a few times. This chain connects TRBV9 to TRBJ2-5; 10 bases align to TRBD1. Per the germline V gene, CDR1 is SGDLS and CDR2 is YYNGEE. V trimming: 0 bases; J trimming: 4 bases; junction bases outside the gene matches: 12. The CDR3 length is 18 residues. The CDR3 coding sequence is TGTGCCAGCAGCGTAGGGTTACAGGGACAGGGGCGCAGAGAGACCCAGTACTTC. Translation gives CASSVGLQGQGRRETQYF.

The chain uses TRBV10-3 and TRBJ2-1, with TRBD2 matching over 7 bases. Germline CDR1 and CDR2: ENHRY and SYGVKD. The CDR3 has 14 amino acids. The trim removed 2 bases at V and 8 bases at J, leaving 6 bases unmatched. The CDR3 sequence: CAISEAGRSDEQFF. CDR3 nucleotides: TGTGCCATCAGTGAGGCCGGGAGGAGCGATGAGCAGTTCTTC.

This clonotype was seen a few times. The chain uses TRBV20-1 and TRBJ2-3; possibly TRBD2 for D (6 bases). V gave up 3 bases and J gave up 0 bases, with 13 bases separating them. CDR3 length: 15 residues. Germline V gives CDR1 DFQATT, CDR2 SNEGSKA (reference sequence). This CDR3 is CSARGGGGSTDTQYF. The CDR3 DNA is TGCAGTGCTAGGGGAGGTGGCGGGAGCACAGATACGCAGTATTTT.

The CDR3 bases are TGCAGTGCAAGACCCGGGACACCACAAGAGACCCAGTACTTC. Encoded protein: CSARPGTPQETQYF. The chain couples TRBV20-1 to TRBJ2-5; D is perhaps TRBD1 (6 bases). There are 14 residues in the CDR3. V was trimmed by 6 bases and J by 2 bases, leaving 16 bases between them. CDR1 is DFQATT, CDR2 SNEGSKA, per germline (reference sequence).